This passage covers 28 T cell receptor beta chains from one sample sequenced in a study of blood T cells in healthy people across ages. A J-beta primer mix and a sample-barcoded 5' primer were used in a second PCR of about 7 to 12 cycles. TCRdb passed the 5' RACE reads through MiXCR, listing each CDR3 protein once. The data hold roughly 790,000 distinct CDR3 sequences, with around 46% observed a single time. The sample consisted of blood. These receptors were taken from a woman in her fifties or sixties in good health.

The CDR3 nucleotides read TGCGCCAGACCCGAACAGGGGCAGGGGAACACAGATACGCAGTATTTT. It codes for CARPEQGQGNTDTQYF. This chain uses TRBV10-1 with TRBJ2-3; 7 nucleotides match TRBD1. CDR3 size: 16 residues. V lost 9 bases and J lost 2; bases outside the gene matches: 14. In germline, CDR1 is WNHNN, CDR2 SYGVQD (reference sequence).

V gene TRBV3-1 combines with J gene TRBJ2-5; 13 nucleotides line up with TRBD2. This CDR3 is built from 17 residues. The junction had 4 bases not matched to a gene; V was cut back by 1 base and J by 2 bases. Germline V gene sequence: CDR1 LGHDT, CDR2 YNNKEL (reference sequence). CDR3 loop: CASSQVGLAGVQETQYF. The DNA for the CDR3 is TGTGCCAGCAGCCAAGTCGGACTAGCGGGGGTGCAAGAGACCCAGTACTTC.

This chain links TRBV6-2 or TRBV6-3 with TRBJ2-1; TRBD1 aligns across 7 bases. The CDR3 is 16 amino acids. The germline gives CDR1 MNHEY, CDR2 SVGEGT. The V and J ends lost 6 bases and 10 bases, in that order; junction bases with no gene match: 18. The CDR3 spells CASRFHSDRSGGEQFF. CDR3 sequence (DNA): TGTGCCAGCAGATTTCACTCGGACAGGAGTGGCGGCGAGCAGTTCTTC.

This clonotype was detected a few times. The V and J genes are TRBV21-1 and TRBJ2-3; the D call TRBD1 from the table was never checked on the DNA. TRBV21-1 is marked as a pseudogene. The CDR3 is 16 amino acids. This CDR3 is CASKARRAFSTDTQYF. Written as DNA, the CDR3 is TGTGCCAGCAAGGCGCGGAGAGCATTCAGCACAGATACGCAGTATTTT.

The rearrangement uses TRBV28 and TRBJ2-3; D gene unclear. The ends were cut back, 6 bases at V and 1 base at J, with 17 bases in the middle. Germline CDR1 MDHEN, CDR2 SYDVKM. The CDR3 covers 16 residues. Written as DNA, the CDR3 is TGTGCCAGCAGCATAATGAGGCTACCGCGCACAGATACGCAGTATTTT. Residues: CASSIMRLPRTDTQYF.

The gene calls are TRBV6-2 or TRBV6-3 and TRBJ2-1; 7 nucleotides align to TRBD2. Germline V gene sequence: CDR1 MNHEY, CDR2 SVGEGT. The J segment lost 0 bases and the V segment lost 7 bases, leaving 3 bases of the junction unmatched. The CDR3 length is 14 residues. This CDR3 reads CASMPGGSYNEQFF. The CDR3 DNA follows: TGTGCCAGCATGCCGGGGGGCTCCTACAATGAGCAGTTCTTC.

The rearrangement uses TRBV4-2 and TRBJ1-3, with D unresolved. Germline loops: CDR1 LGHNA, CDR2 YNFKEQ. Deletions cut 3 bases from V and 0 bases from J, with 12 bases between. The CDR3 has 16 residues. The CDR3 bases are TGTGCCAGCAGCCACTCCCAGGATTTCTCTGGAAACACCATATATTTT. Its translation is CASSHSQDFSGNTIYF.

The chain recombines TRBV29-1 with TRBJ2-7, with no clear D. CDR1 SQVTM and CDR2 ANQGSEA come from the germline V gene. The ends were cut back, 3 bases at V and 0 bases at J, with 9 bases in the middle. There are 13 residues in the CDR3. DNA for the CDR3: TGCAGCGTTGATAGGATAGACTCCTACGAGCAGTACTTC. It translates to CSVDRIDSYEQYF.

V usage is TRBV6-2 or TRBV6-3 and J usage is TRBJ2-1, with no clear D. V was clipped by 2 bases and J by 3 bases, with 8 bases between them. The CDR3 sequence is 14 residues long. In germline, CDR1 is MNHEY, CDR2 SVGEGT. The DNA for the CDR3 is TGTGCCAGCAGTTACGCTAGTAACTACAATGAGCAGTTCTTC. It is translated as CASSYASNYNEQFF.

Many counts were recorded for this clonotype. The chain recombines TRBV29-1 with TRBJ2-1, with TRBD2 identical over 8 bases. Trimming at V came to 1 base and at J to 3 bases, leaving 2 bases not matched to a gene. The germline V gene encodes CDR1 SQVTM and CDR2 ANQGSEA. The CDR3 sequence is 14 residues long. The CDR3 is CSVEVSGVYNEQFF. The CDR3 region has the DNA TGCAGCGTTGAAGTTAGCGGGGTCTACAATGAGCAGTTCTTC.

The chain has TRBV11-3 and TRBJ2-1; D is unclear. Deletions cut 0 bases from V and 10 bases from J, with 10 bases between. The CDR3 extends over 13 amino acids. The V gene's germline CDR1 is SGHNT and CDR2 YENEEA. The CDR3 DNA is TGTGCCAGCAGCTTAGATCGGTTGTCCGAGCAGTTCTTC. Its translation is CASSLDRLSEQFF.

Concerning this clonotype itself: Germline and junction disagree at one end, which may indicate a read error. The rearrangement links TRBV4-2 to TRBJ2-1; D unresolved. The CDR3 length is 17 residues. The V gene's germline CDR1 is LGHNA and CDR2 YNFKEQ. In nucleotides, the CDR3 is TGTGCCAGCAGCCAAGGCGAATCGTTAGACTCCCACAATGAGCAGTTCTTC. This gives the protein CASSQGESLDSHNEQFF.

The rearrangement uses TRBV7-2 and TRBJ2-1, with 10 positions matching TRBD2. The CDR3 totals 16 residues. The germline gives CDR1 SGHTA, CDR2 FQGNSA. V dropped 3 bases and J dropped 13; count of bases not matched to a gene: 15. This chain's CDR3 is CASSFILLAGEETQFF. The CDR3 DNA reads TGTGCCAGCAGCTTCATTCTCCTAGCGGGGGAAGAGACCCAGTTCTTC.

The chain recombines TRBV28 with TRBJ1-1; the match to TRBD1 covers 7 bases. Looked up from germline, CDR1 is MDHEN and CDR2 is SYDVKM. V lost 9 bases and J lost 4; bases outside the gene matches: 14. The CDR3 consists of 15 residues. CDR3 in DNA: TGTGCCAGTTTTACAGGGGCGGGGATCAGCACTGAAGCTTTCTTT. It codes for CASFTGAGISTEAFF.

This clonotype turned up a few times. The V and J genes are TRBV4-2 and TRBJ1-1; the match to TRBD1 covers 9 bases. Unmatched junction bases numbered 3, after V lost 7 bases and J lost 3 bases. This CDR3 comprises 13 residues. The germline CDR1 and CDR2 sequences are LGHNA and YNFKEQ. CDR3 in amino acids: CASKQGADTEAFF. DNA for the CDR3: TGTGCCAGCAAACAGGGGGCTGACACTGAAGCTTTCTTT.

Concerning this clonotype: This sequence may be a read error, since a much larger clone differs from it by one base. The chain has TRBV29-1 and TRBJ2-7, with 7 bases aligning to TRBD1. J gave up 2 bases and V 6 bases, and 4 bases lay outside the gene matches. In germline, CDR1 is SQVTM, CDR2 ANQGSEA. The length of the CDR3 is 12 residues. The CDR3 region has the DNA TGCAGCGTGGCCGGGACAGCCTACGAGCAGTACTTC. It codes for CSVAGTAYEQYF.

The rearrangement links TRBV29-1 to TRBJ2-7; a weak D match, TRBD1 (5 bases). Germline values: CDR1 SQVTM, CDR2 ANQGSEA. Trimming stripped 5 bases from V and 0 bases from J, with 8 bases between. The CDR3 sequence is 12 residues long. In nucleotides, the CDR3 is TGCAGCGTTTCCAGGGACTCCTACGAGCAGTACTTC. Its protein product is CSVSRDSYEQYF.

This clonotype has ten or more counts. The J gene is TRBJ2-7, the V gene TRBV29-1; D gene unclear. In germline, CDR1 is SQVTM, CDR2 ANQGSEA. Trimming shortened V by 4 bases and J by 2 bases, and 9 bases separated the two germline ends. The CDR3 is made up of 12 amino acids. CDR3 protein: CSVADQAYEQYF. CDR3 in DNA: TGCAGCGTTGCTGACCAGGCCTACGAGCAGTACTTC.

J is TRBJ2-1 and V is TRBV5-1; no clear D gene. Germline V gene sequence: CDR1 SGHRS, CDR2 YFSETQ. The V end was cut by 5 bases, the J end by 9 bases, with 18 bases between. The CDR3 is 14 amino acids. CDR3 in amino acids: CASSADRELTEQFF. In nucleotides, the CDR3 is TGCGCCAGCAGTGCAGACCGAGAACTCACTGAGCAGTTCTTC.

This chain joins TRBV12-3 or TRBV12-4 and TRBJ2-1; D perhaps matches TRBD1 (6 bases). V was shortened by 4 bases and J by 10 bases, with 20 bases between the two germline ends. This CDR3 contains 15 residues. The CDR3 DNA is TGTGCCAGCAGTTCAGTTCCTAGGGGGACGAACGAGCAGTTCTTC. Translated, it gives CASSSVPRGTNEQFF.

V and J are TRBV6-2 or TRBV6-3 and TRBJ1-1, with 8 bases fitting TRBD1. V lost 7 bases, J lost 10 bases, and 8 bases stayed unmatched. This CDR3 comprises 12 residues. CDR1 is MNHEY, CDR2 SVGEGT, per germline. The chain's CDR3 is CASTDRGQVAFF. CDR3 sequence (DNA): TGTGCCAGCACCGATCGGGGACAGGTAGCTTTCTTT.

This clonotype was observed at least ten times. This chain uses TRBV29-1 with TRBJ2-3; D remains ambiguous. This CDR3 spans 12 amino acids. The germline gives CDR1 SQVTM, CDR2 ANQGSEA. V was cut by 3 bases and J by 2 bases, with 6 bases left in between. CDR3 sequence: CSVDGFTDTQYF. As DNA, the CDR3 is TGCAGCGTTGATGGCTTCACAGATACGCAGTATTTT.

Ten or more counts support this clonotype. The chain is built from TRBV12-3 or TRBV12-4 and TRBJ2-6; possible D gene TRBD2, 5 bases. The CDR3 extends over 14 amino acids. Trimming took 7 bases from V and 1 from J, leaving 8 bases between them. This chain's CDR3 is CASTRGSGANVLTF. CDR3 coding DNA: TGTGCCAGCACCCGGGGTTCTGGGGCCAACGTCCTGACTTTC.

J is TRBJ2-1 and V is TRBV12-5; D perhaps matches TRBD2 (5 bases). The germline CDR1 and CDR2 sequences are LGHNT and FRNRAP. V was pared by 0 bases and J by 10 bases, with 13 bases between. CDR3 length: 14 amino acids. This chain's CDR3 is CASGLVRTREEQFF. CDR3 nucleotides: TGTGCTAGTGGTTTGGTACGGACGAGGGAAGAGCAGTTCTTC.

The V call is TRBV28, the J call TRBJ2-4; 8 nucleotides line up with TRBD2. The CDR3 length is 17 residues. Germline V CDR1 and CDR2: MDHEN, SYDVKM. Germline trimming cut 5 bases from V and 9 bases from J; bases unmatched to any gene: 18. CDR3 region: CASSPGYGLAGQGIQYF. The DNA for the CDR3 is TGTGCCAGCAGTCCGGGGTATGGCCTAGCGGGTCAGGGCATTCAGTACTTC.

V and J are TRBV20-1 and TRBJ2-1; 10 nucleotides align to TRBD2. Losses at the gene ends were 1 base for V and 2 bases for J; bases not matched to a gene: 2. The CDR3 runs to 15 residues. The germline V gene has CDR1 DFQATT and CDR2 SNEGSKA (reference sequence). CDR3 amino acids: CSARVSGRPYNEQFF. The CDR3 region has the DNA TGCAGTGCTAGAGTTAGCGGGAGGCCCTACAATGAGCAGTTCTTC.

This clonotype came up many times. V and J are TRBV5-1 and TRBJ2-3; 7 bases agree with TRBD1. Germline loops: CDR1 SGHRS, CDR2 YFSETQ. Trimming cost V 4 bases and J 9 bases; bases outside gene matches: 8. The CDR3 has 13 residues. The CDR3 spells CASSPGMDRTQYF. The CDR3 region has the DNA TGCGCCAGCAGCCCGGGGATGGACAGGACGCAGTATTTT.

This clonotype was observed a few times. The rearrangement uses TRBV20-1 and TRBJ1-5; TRBD1 matches at 8 bases. V lost 4 bases and J lost 6; bases outside the gene matches: 8. This CDR3 region has 14 residues. The germline V gene encodes CDR1 DFQATT and CDR2 SNEGSKA (reference sequence). The CDR3 spells CSATRTGRLQPQHF. The CDR3 DNA follows: TGCAGTGCTACCCGGACAGGGCGTCTTCAGCCCCAGCATTTT.